This T cell receptor (beta chain) was recorded in a study of lymphopenia after photon versus proton radiotherapy. Findings and caveats of the study: Authors raise, but do not show, better survival with proton therapy. In patients who died, overall survival fell as post-nadir TCR diversity dropped more. After lymphocyte nadir, photon-treated repertoires showed oligoclonal expansion, especially CD8+ Temra.

Per germline, CDR1 SGHRS and CDR2 YFSETQ. The CDR3 contains 15 residues. Trimming took 4 bases from V and 4 from J; bases not matched to a gene: 5. Points on this clone: Its matching antigen is unknown.

Profiled with immunoSEQ multiplex PCR; TCRdb holds only in-frame clones, not every one. The top ten clones hold around 6.3% of a sample with about 19,000 clones, around nine tenths of them seen once. The specimen was peripheral blood, collected from a patient treated with photon-based radiotherapy. This chain links TRBV5-1 with TRBJ2-1; 10 nucleotides line up with TRBD2. The TCR was taken from a man between 60 and 75 years old with pancreatic cancer. The CDR3: CASSHSGGAYNEQFF. The CDR3 DNA reads as TGCGCCAGCAGCCACAGCGGGGGGGCGTACAATGAGCAGTTCTTC. The variable domain in full, completed from reference TRBV5-1 and TRBJ2-1, reads KAGVTQTPRYLIKTRGQQVTLSCSPISGHRSVSWYQQTPGQGLQFLFEYFSETQRNKGNFPGRFSGRQFSNSRSEMNVSTLELGDSALYLCASSHSGGAYNEQFFGPGTRLTVL.